The 20 T cell receptor beta chains reported below all come from one sample, sequenced in a study of siplizumab effects on memory and regulatory T cells. The method was immunoSEQ multiplex PCR; TCRdb's version includes in-frame clones alone and lacks a portion of them. The sample holds tens of thousands of clones; over 85% are singletons and the top ten take roughly 38%. The sequencing input was CD8+ T cells sorted from blood. The receptors were gathered from a human donor in good health.

V usage is TRBV5-8 and J usage is TRBJ1-3, with D perhaps TRBD1 (6 bases). The CDR3 runs 16 residues. Germline-derived CDR1 and CDR2 are SGHTS and YDEGEE. V lost 6 bases to trimming and J lost 0 bases, with 16 bases between them. The CDR3 coding sequence is TGTGCCAGCAACCCCGCGGGGGGCCCCTCTGGAAACACCATATATTTT. It translates to CASNPAGGPSGNTIYF.

V is TRBV29-1 and J is TRBJ1-2; D might be TRBD1 (6 bases). The CDR3 has 11 amino acids. CDR1 and CDR2 (germline): SQVTM, ANQGSEA. The germline V and J ends were trimmed by 1 base and 12 bases, with 12 bases remaining between them. This chain's CDR3 is CSVEVVGGHTF. CDR3 DNA sequence: TGCAGCGTTGAAGTCGTGGGGGGCCACACCTTC. Full variable domain (remainder filled in from reference TRBV29-1 and TRBJ1-2): SAVISQKPSRDICQRGTSLTIQCQVDSQVTMMFWYRQQPGQSLTLIATANQGSEATYESGFVIDKFPISRPNLTFSTLTVSNMSPEDSSIYLCSVEVVGGHTFGSGTRLTVV.

CDR3 sequence reads: CASSFTVTDTQYF. The CDR3 coding sequence is TGTGCCAGCAGTTTTACGGTGACAGATACGCAGTATTTT. This rearrangement joins TRBV27 to TRBJ2-3; no clear D gene. CDR1 is MNHEY, CDR2 SMNVEV, per germline (reference sequence). V was shortened by 3 bases and J by 3 bases, with 7 bases between the two germline ends. CDR3 length: 13 residues.

This rearrangement joins TRBV29-1 to TRBJ1-2, with no clear D. V was trimmed by 2 bases and J by 0 bases, leaving 7 bases between them. The germline V gene has CDR1 SQVTM and CDR2 ANQGSEA. The length of the CDR3 is 13 residues. CDR3 sequence reads: CSVESRTNYGYTF. In nucleotides, the CDR3 is TGCAGCGTTGAAAGTAGAACTAACTATGGCTACACCTTC.

The chain has TRBV27 and TRBJ2-5; no clear D. Per germline, CDR1 MNHEY and CDR2 SMNVEV (reference sequence). Between the trimmed V and J ends, which lost 5 bases and 5 bases, there was a span of 15 bases. CDR3 size: 14 residues. The CDR3 sequence is CASSPGRVPETQYF. Here the CDR3 DNA reads TGTGCCAGCAGTCCCGGACGGGTCCCGGAGACCCAGTACTTC.

V is TRBV6-1 and J is TRBJ1-1; D gene ambiguous. Trimming took off 4 bases at V and 0 bases at J, with 12 bases between the two ends. Germline lookup yields CDR1 MNHNS and CDR2 SASEGT. The CDR3 runs 15 residues. Here the CDR3 DNA reads TGTGCCAGCAGTGCCTCCCGCTACATGAACACTGAAGCTTTCTTT. It codes for CASSASRYMNTEAFF.

The rearrangement joins TRBV5-4 to TRBJ2-2; TRBD2 matches 16 bases. The CDR3 totals 18 residues. The V and J ends lost 3 bases and 6 bases, in that order; junction bases with no gene match: 8. Germline V gene sequence: CDR1 SGHNT, CDR2 YYREEE (reference sequence). CDR3: CASSSGTSGRALAGELFF. The CDR3, as DNA: TGTGCCAGCAGCTCCGGGACTAGCGGGAGGGCCTTGGCCGGGGAGCTGTTTTTT.

The CDR3 DNA follows: TGTGCCAGCAAAGGGACCAGCTCCTACGAGCAGTACTTC. It codes for CASKGTSSYEQYF. The chain uses TRBV27 and TRBJ2-7; D tentatively fits TRBD1 or TRBD2 (5 bases each). This CDR3 is 13 amino acids long. Germline assignment: CDR1 MNHEY and CDR2 SMNVEV (reference sequence). Trimming removed 7 bases at V and 0 bases at J, with 10 bases between.

The CDR3 region has the DNA TGTGCCAGCAGCAGGTCACAAGAGACCCAGTACTTC. It specifies CASSRSQETQYF. This chain uses TRBV7-9 with TRBJ2-5, with D hard to call. The CDR3 spans 12 residues. The germline gives CDR1 SEHNR, CDR2 FQNEAQ (reference sequence). The germline V and J ends were trimmed by 5 bases and 2 bases, with 6 bases remaining between them.

V and J are TRBV19 and TRBJ2-6, with a possible D match to TRBD2 (6 bases). Per the germline V gene, CDR1 is LNHDA and CDR2 is SQIVND (reference sequence). CDR3 length: 14 residues. V was cut by 6 bases and J by 0 bases, with 6 bases left in between. The CDR3, as DNA: TGTGCCAGTAGGCGGGGCTCTGGGGCCAACGTCCTGACTTTC. Amino acid sequence: CASRRGSGANVLTF.

The chain couples TRBV10-3 to TRBJ2-3, with D tentatively TRBD2 (5 bases). The germline CDR1 and CDR2 sequences are ENHRY and SYGVKD. Trimming cost V 3 bases and J 5 bases, with 12 bases left between them. The length of the CDR3 is 14 residues. CDR3 protein: CAISDSGIGDTQYF. CDR3 DNA: TGTGCCATCAGTGATTCGGGGATTGGAGATACGCAGTATTTT.

The chain couples TRBV6-1 to TRBJ2-5, with D tentatively TRBD1 or TRBD2 (5 bases each). From germline, CDR1 is MNHNS and CDR2 SASEGT. V was shortened by 2 bases and J by 5 bases, with 21 bases between the two germline ends. This CDR3 is built from 17 residues. The CDR3 reads CASSEWSPGRRSETQYF. Written as DNA, the CDR3 is TGTGCCAGCAGTGAATGGAGTCCGGGACGAAGGAGTGAGACCCAGTACTTC.

This chain uses TRBV9 with TRBJ2-3, with 7 bases matching TRBD1. Trimming took 3 bases from V and 6 from J; bases not matched to a gene: 7. Germline lookup yields CDR1 SGDLS and CDR2 YYNGEE. This CDR3 contains 14 residues. This chain's CDR3 is CASSAGTEVDTQYF. The CDR3 DNA reads TGTGCCAGCAGCGCCGGGACAGAGGTCGATACGCAGTATTTT.

The gene calls are TRBV7-8 and TRBJ2-1; a weak D match, TRBD1 (6 bases). Per the germline V gene, CDR1 is SGHVS and CDR2 is FQNEAQ. V was shortened by 1 base and J by 9 bases, with 10 bases between the two germline ends. The CDR3 loop spans 13 amino acids. This CDR3 is CASSLVGAGEQFF. As DNA, the CDR3 is TGTGCCAGCAGCTTAGTGGGGGCGGGTGAGCAGTTCTTC.

The chain uses TRBV30 and TRBJ2-1, with D unclear. The CDR3 totals 15 residues. Trimming took off 2 bases at V and 3 bases at J, with 14 bases between the two ends. Germline values: CDR1 GTSNPN, CDR2 SVGIG (reference sequence). CDR3 DNA: TGTGCCTGGAGTATTTCCCTGGGCGTCTACAATGAGCAGTTCTTC. Protein: CAWSISLGVYNEQFF.

V gene TRBV6-6 combines with J gene TRBJ2-1; 7 bases map to TRBD1. Trimming cost V 0 bases and J 5 bases; bases outside gene matches: 4. Germline V gene data show CDR1 as MNHNY and CDR2 as SVGAGI (reference sequence). This CDR3 spans 15 amino acids. Here the CDR3 DNA reads TGTGCCAGCAGTTACTCCGGGACAGTCAACAATGAGCAGTTCTTC. Protein sequence: CASSYSGTVNNEQFF.

The rearrangement uses TRBV2 and TRBJ2-5; D ambiguous. Trimming stripped 5 bases from V and 3 bases from J, with 13 bases between. CDR1 is SNHLY, CDR2 FYNNEI, per germline. This CDR3 region has 14 residues. The CDR3 loop is CASSYFGGEETQYF. In nucleotides, the CDR3 is TGTGCCAGCAGTTATTTCGGCGGCGAAGAGACCCAGTACTTC.

The J gene is TRBJ1-1, the V gene TRBV2; weak D call: TRBD1 (5 bases). The ends were cut back, 5 bases at V and 1 base at J, with 17 bases in the middle. Germline V gene data show CDR1 as SNHLY and CDR2 as FYNNEI. The CDR3 spans 16 residues. In nucleotides, the CDR3 is TGTGCCAGCAGTTTTCCCCAGGGACTGAAGAACACTGAAGCTTTCTTT. This encodes CASSFPQGLKNTEAFF. The variable domain in full, completed from reference TRBV2 and TRBJ1-1, reads EPEVTQTPSHQVTQMGQEVILRCVPISNHLYFYWYRQILGQKVEFLVSFYNNEISEKSEIFDDQFSVERPDGSNFTLKIRSTKLEDSAMYFCASSFPQGLKNTEAFFGQGTRLTVV.

The chain couples TRBV6-5 to TRBJ2-7; D gene uncertain. V was pared by 5 bases and J by 4 bases, with 6 bases between. The germline CDR1 and CDR2 sequences are MNHEY and SVGAGI. The CDR3 extends over 11 amino acids. The DNA for the CDR3 is TGTGCCAGCAGTAAAGGTTACGAGCAGTACTTC. Protein product: CASSKGYEQYF.

Written as DNA, the CDR3 is TGTGCCAGCAGCTTAGGGACGAACACTGAAGCTTTCTTT. Its protein is CASSLGTNTEAFF. The chain joins TRBV7-9 to TRBJ1-1; D ambiguous. The V and J ends lost 1 base and 1 base respectively, with 4 bases between them. This CDR3 region has 13 residues. Germline V gives CDR1 SEHNR, CDR2 FQNEAQ (reference sequence).